This T cell receptor beta chain was identified during a study of vaccination effects on CD4 cells after COVID-19. Clones were read by immunoSEQ multiplex PCR, and TCRdb kept only the in-frame ones, dropping some. The data hold more than 35,000 clones, with less than 70% observed a single time. ViraFEST used viral peptide pools to expand antigen-specific CD4+ T cells before sequencing. Isolation of CD4+ T cells took place after approximately ten days of culture. Testing of the vaccine recipients showed negative nucleocapsid antibodies and no prior SARS-CoV-2 infection. It was with about 10 IU/ml IL-2 and 10 ug/ml peptides that roughly 2.2 million PBMC per well were cultured. Cells had half their medium changed to IL-2 medium on days 3 and 7. Germline V gives CDR1 GTSNPN, CDR2 SVGIG (reference sequence). V dropped 5 bases and J dropped 0; count of bases not matched to a gene: 4. This CDR3 has 15 amino acids.

General study points: Few convalescent patients were studied, and early post-infection samples were lacking.

About this clone itself: Its antigen is not known.

The receptor's source is a human donor who received a COVID-19 vaccine. The sequencing here drew on CD4+ T cells from PBMCs cultured with HCoV-OC43 spike peptides, taken before COVID-19 vaccination. Subset given: HCoV-OC43 spike overlapping peptide pool stimulation. This chain joins TRBV30 and TRBJ2-6; TRBD1 agrees at 7 bases. CDR3 in amino acids: CAWGQDSSGANVLTF. In nucleotides, the CDR3 is TGTGCCTGGGGACAGGACAGCTCTGGGGCCAACGTCCTGACTTTC.